The TCR beta chain under discussion was sequenced for a study of blood T cell repertoires in COVID-19 (dated by TCRdb to the early 2020s). Concerning the study at large: Samples covering the acute and convalescent phases of COVID-19 were provided by collaborators in the United States, Italy and Spain. Samples were obtained from the ongoing ImmuneRACE study (first 160 participants) and from 950 to 1,500 subjects provided by 6 global collaborators. A freely available public database, intended as a resource for researchers studying the immune response to SARS-CoV-2, is where the repertoires were released. The material from the prospective study consisted of cDNA or gDNA derived from T cells, B-cell-depleted T cells, or PBMCs. The sample metadata nearly always contained a de-identified subject ID, COVID-19 status, age in years and sex. The dataset comprised deeply sampled blood TCRbeta repertoires from subjects exposed to, actively infected with, or recovered from COVID-19. Where available, HLA class I and class II types were taken from metadata supplied by the sample provider and were not determined by assay-based typing.

Study-wide conclusions, independent of this receptor: How much clinical and demographic metadata was included differed by source and by participant, and the metadata was provided uncurated.

The immunoSEQ Assay, a bias-controlled multiplex PCR, was used to amplify TCRbeta CDR3 regions from genomic DNA. From the authors' description of their analysis: Nucleated cell counts per sample were estimated from amplification of reference gene primers within the assay. Sequence reads were collapsed and filtered to measure the absolute abundance of every unique TCRbeta CDR3 rearrangement. For each sample, productive Simpson clonality was calculated as the square root of Simpson's diversity index across productive rearrangements. TCRdb holds this immuneACCESS table with in-frame rearrangements only. Some clones are missing; in checked studies, unresolved V genes explain under half, and the rest has no known cause. The V and J calls and clone size come from that table; D and trimming were worked out from the DNA. Here the sample has fewer than 250,000 clones; more than 80% occur a single time. The ten largest account for less than 0.9% of the sample.

Its CDR3 holds 12 amino acids, cysteine through phenylalanine. The retained sequence is limited to the CDR3, 36 bases, with the frame set at the first base. CDR1 and CDR2 were assigned from the germline V gene as SGHAT and FQNNGV. Cut back by 5 bases and 7 bases, the V and J ends lie 9 bases apart. Worth noting for this clone: The target of this receptor is not known. No much larger clone exists at a distance of one base, and base qualities are not known.

Enrolling through a virtual design, the prospective study's participants ranged in age from roughly 18 to 89 years and lived across roughly 23 United States geographic areas. In the prospective study, participants were assigned to cohorts based on the clinical history participants reported in a screening survey and a study questionnaire. Exposed participants had been in contact with someone with a PCR-confirmed or clinician-diagnosed COVID-19 case within 2 weeks of study entry. Mobile phlebotomists in the prospective study collected whole blood, serum and a nasopharyngeal or oropharyngeal swab from every participant. Over an approximately two-month period, participants in the prospective study had the option of providing additional blood draws and questionnaires. Before DNA extraction, blood samples from the prospective study were shipped at room temperature or frozen.

The receptor was derived from a middle-aged man who had been exposed to COVID-19. Here the chain combines TRBV11-2 and TRBJ2-1; the D gene cannot be named for sure. The sample comprised PBMCs or T cells enriched from blood (not recorded which). The DNA sequence follows: TGTGCCAGCAGCCGGGTCGGGAATGAGCAGTTCTTC. This yields the protein CASSRVGNEQFF.